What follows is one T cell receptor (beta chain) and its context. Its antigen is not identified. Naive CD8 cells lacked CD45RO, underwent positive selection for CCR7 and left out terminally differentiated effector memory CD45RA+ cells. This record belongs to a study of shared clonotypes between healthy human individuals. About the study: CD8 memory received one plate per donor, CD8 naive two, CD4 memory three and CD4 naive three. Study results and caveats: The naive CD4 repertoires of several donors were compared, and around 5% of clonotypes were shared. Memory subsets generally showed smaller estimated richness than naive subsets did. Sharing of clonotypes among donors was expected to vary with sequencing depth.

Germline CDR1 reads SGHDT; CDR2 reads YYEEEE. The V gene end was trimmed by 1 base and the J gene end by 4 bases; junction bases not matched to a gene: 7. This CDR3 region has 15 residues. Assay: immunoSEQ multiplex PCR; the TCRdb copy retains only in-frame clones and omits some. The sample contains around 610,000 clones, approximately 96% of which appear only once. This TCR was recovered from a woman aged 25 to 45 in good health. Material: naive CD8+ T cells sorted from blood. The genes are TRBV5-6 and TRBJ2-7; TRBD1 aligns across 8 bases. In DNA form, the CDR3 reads TGTGCCAGCAGCTTGTGGGGACAGGACCCTTACGAGCAGTACTTC. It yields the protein CASSLWGQDPYEQYF.